The subject of this entry is one T cell receptor (beta chain). There is no known antigen for this receptor. Base qualities are not provided; no much larger clone lies one nucleotide away. The listed sequencing device is Illumina HiSeq 1500. The public reads were reanalyzed by TCRdb: fastp trimming at Q25, MiXCR alignment, in-frame beta chains only. Rows matching on CDR3 protein sequence are summarized as one entry with the most common DNA and genes. This sample is represented by some 800,000 distinct CDR3 sequences; roughly 33% of them were singletons. Around 12% of the sample comes from the top ten. From the cysteine up to the phenylalanine, the CDR3 has a length of 15 residues. The CDR3 DNA has 45 bases and is translated from base 1. After removal of 1 base from V and 1 base from J, the junction retains 5 bases not matched to a gene. CDR1 and CDR2, per the germline V gene (reference sequence), are DFQATT and SNEGSKA.

This sample was included in a study of T cell repertoires in cytomegalovirus infection (dated by TCRdb to 2018 to 2020). Background on the whole study: Peptide stimulations targeted recently identified HLA-C-restricted CMV epitopes, whose presentation resists viral immunomodulation, together with well-studied HLA-B-restricted epitopes. Donor HLA type was relevant to the analysis, as public TCR beta signatures indicated carriage of CMV infection together with the matching HLA type. Study-level results and caveats: The ex vivo response was dominated by HLA-C-restricted CMV-specific TCR beta clonotypes, and the single most frequent clonotype in two of eight donors was supplied by these HLA-C-restricted clonotypes. In both this cohort and an independent cohort of several hundred donors, the cumulative frequency of public TCR beta family members distinguished carriers of CMV infection plus the relevant HLA type.

The treatment or condition tag for this specimen amounts to: in vitro stimulation with specific CMV peptide epitopes to enrich CMV-specific T cells. The sequence came from a human donor in good health (CMV status not recorded). Some clones in this sample may be carry-over from other donors' samples. The chain is made from TRBV20-1 and TRBJ2-7; a stretch of 9 junction bases matches TRBD2. Sequenced material: cultured CD8+ T cells from PBMCs, taken from culture after CMV antigen stimulation. The CDR3 amino acid sequence is: CSARVSGGASYEQYF. In nucleotides, the sequence is TGCAGTGCTAGAGTTAGCGGGGGAGCTTCCTACGAGCAGTACTTC.